This entry concerns a single TCR beta chain. Original data processing: It was from reference gene primer amplification that nucleated cell counts were estimated. Sequencing used immunoSEQ multiplex PCR; TCRdb keeps in-frame clones, though not all of them. V, J and clone size are those of that table, while D and trimming were read from the DNA. The repertoire holds about 130,000 clones, approximately 83% seen once, with 12% in the top ten. These data come from a study of blood T cell repertoires in COVID-19. Study in general: The United States, Italy and Spain were the sources of the acute and convalescent COVID-19 samples. Nucleic acid was either cDNA or gDNA, and it came from T cells, B-cell-depleted T cells, or PBMCs.

The clonotype was recovered from a man aged 55 to 70 with acute or convalescent COVID-19. Material for sequencing was peripheral blood.

For the CDR3, the DNA is TGTGCCAGCACACTAATAACAGGGGATAGTGAAAAACTGTTTTTT. Translating it yields CASTLITGDSEKLFF. V usage is TRBV7-8 and J usage is TRBJ1-4; 7 bases align to TRBD1. From germline, CDR1 is SGHVS and CDR2 FQNEAQ. The CDR3 spans 15 residues. The J segment lost 7 bases and the V segment lost 7 bases, leaving 12 bases of the junction unmatched.